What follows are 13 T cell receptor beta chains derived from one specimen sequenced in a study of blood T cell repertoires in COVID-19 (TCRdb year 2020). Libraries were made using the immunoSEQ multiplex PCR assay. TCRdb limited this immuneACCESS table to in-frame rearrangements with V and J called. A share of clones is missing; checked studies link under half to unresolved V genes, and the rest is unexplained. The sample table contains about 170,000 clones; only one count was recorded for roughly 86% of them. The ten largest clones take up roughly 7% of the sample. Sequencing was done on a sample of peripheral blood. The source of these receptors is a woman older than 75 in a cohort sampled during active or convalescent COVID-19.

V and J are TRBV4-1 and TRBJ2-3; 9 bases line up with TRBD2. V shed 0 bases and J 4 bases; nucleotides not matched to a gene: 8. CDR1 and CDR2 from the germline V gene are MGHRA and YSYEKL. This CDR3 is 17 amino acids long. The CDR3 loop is CASSQDPASGTPDTQYF. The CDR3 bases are TGCGCCAGCAGCCAAGATCCGGCTAGCGGGACCCCAGATACGCAGTATTTT.

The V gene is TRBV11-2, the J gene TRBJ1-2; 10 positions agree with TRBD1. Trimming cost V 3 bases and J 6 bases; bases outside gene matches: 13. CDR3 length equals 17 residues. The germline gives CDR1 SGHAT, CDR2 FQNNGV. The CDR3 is CASSLTGGAGEIHGYTF. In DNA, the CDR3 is TGTGCCAGCAGCTTGACAGGGGGCGCAGGGGAGATTCATGGCTACACCTTC.

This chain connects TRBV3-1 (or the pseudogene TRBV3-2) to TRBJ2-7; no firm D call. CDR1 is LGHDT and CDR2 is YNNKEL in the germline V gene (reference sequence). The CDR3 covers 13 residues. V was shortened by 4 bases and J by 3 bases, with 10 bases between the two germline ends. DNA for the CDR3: TGTGCCAGCAGCCCAGACTCGGGCTACGAGCAGTACTTC. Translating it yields CASSPDSGYEQYF.

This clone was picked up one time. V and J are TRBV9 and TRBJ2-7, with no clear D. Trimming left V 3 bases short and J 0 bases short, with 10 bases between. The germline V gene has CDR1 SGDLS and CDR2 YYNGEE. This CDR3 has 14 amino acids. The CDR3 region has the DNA TGTGCCAGCAGCGGTGACACGACCTCCTACGAGCAGTACTTC. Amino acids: CASSGDTTSYEQYF. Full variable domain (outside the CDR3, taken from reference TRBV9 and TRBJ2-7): DSGVTQTPKHLITATGQRVTLRCSPRSGDLSVYWYQQSLDQGLQFLIQYYNGEERAKGNILERFSAQQFPDLHSELNLSSLELGDSALYFCASSGDTTSYEQYFGPGTRLTVT.

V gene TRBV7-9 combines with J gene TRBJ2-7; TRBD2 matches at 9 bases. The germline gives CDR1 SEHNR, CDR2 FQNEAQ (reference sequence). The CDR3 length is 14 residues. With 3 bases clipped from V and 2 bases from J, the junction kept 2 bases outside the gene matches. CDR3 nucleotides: TGTGCCAGCAGCTTGGGCGGGGGGGCCTACGAGCAGTACTTC. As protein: CASSLGGGAYEQYF.

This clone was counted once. CDR3 residues: CASSPSLAGGPTDTQYF. The CDR3 DNA reads TGTGCCAGCAGCCCCTCTCTAGCGGGGGGGCCCACAGATACGCAGTATTTT. The rearrangement links TRBV11-3 to TRBJ2-3, with 12 bases aligning to TRBD2. Germline values: CDR1 SGHNT, CDR2 YENEEA. This CDR3 contains 17 residues. V was pared by 5 bases and J by 2 bases, with 8 bases of the junction left unmatched.

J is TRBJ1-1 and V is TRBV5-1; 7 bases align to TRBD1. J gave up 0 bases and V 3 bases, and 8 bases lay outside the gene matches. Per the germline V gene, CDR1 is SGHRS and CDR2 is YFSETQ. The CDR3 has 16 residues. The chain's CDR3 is CASSYRGDLVNTEAFF. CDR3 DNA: TGCGCCAGCAGCTACAGGGGCGACTTAGTGAACACTGAAGCTTTCTTT.

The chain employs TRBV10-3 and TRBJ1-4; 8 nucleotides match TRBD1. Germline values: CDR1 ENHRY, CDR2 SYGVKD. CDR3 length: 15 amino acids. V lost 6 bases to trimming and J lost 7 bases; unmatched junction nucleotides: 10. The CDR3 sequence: CAISLGTGLSEKLFF. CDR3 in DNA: TGTGCCATCAGCCTCGGGACAGGTCTTAGTGAAAAACTGTTTTTT.

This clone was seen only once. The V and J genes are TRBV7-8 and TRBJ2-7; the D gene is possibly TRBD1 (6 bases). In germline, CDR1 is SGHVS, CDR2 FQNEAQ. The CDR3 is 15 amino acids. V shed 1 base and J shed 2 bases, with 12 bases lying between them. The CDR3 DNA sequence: TGTGCCAGCAGCTTAGGACAGGCATTACCCTACGAGCAGTACTTC. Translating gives CASSLGQALPYEQYF. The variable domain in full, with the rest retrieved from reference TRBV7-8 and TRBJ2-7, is GAGVSQSPRYKVAKRGQDVALRCDPISGHVSLFWYQQALGQGPEFLTYFQNEAQLDKSGLPSDRFFAERPEGSVSTLKIQRTQQEDSAVYLCASSLGQALPYEQYFGPGTRLTVT.

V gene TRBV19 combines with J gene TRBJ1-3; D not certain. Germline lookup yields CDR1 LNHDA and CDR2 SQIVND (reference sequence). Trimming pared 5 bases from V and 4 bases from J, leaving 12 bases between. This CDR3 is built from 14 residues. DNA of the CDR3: TGTGCCAGTAGTTACGGTCAGGTCGGAAACACCATATATTTT. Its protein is CASSYGQVGNTIYF.

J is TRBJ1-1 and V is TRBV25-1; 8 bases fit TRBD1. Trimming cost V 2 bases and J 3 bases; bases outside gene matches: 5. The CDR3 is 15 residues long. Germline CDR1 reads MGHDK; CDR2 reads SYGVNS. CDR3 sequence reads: CASSEPGTGHTEAFF. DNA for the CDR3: TGTGCCAGCAGTGAACCAGGGACAGGCCACACTGAAGCTTTCTTT.

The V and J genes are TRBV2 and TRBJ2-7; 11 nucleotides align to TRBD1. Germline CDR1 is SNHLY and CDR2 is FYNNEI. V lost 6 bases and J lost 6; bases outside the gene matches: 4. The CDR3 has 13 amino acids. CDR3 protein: CASSLGQGGEQYV. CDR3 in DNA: TGTGCCAGCAGCTTGGGACAGGGGGGCGAGCAGTACGTC.

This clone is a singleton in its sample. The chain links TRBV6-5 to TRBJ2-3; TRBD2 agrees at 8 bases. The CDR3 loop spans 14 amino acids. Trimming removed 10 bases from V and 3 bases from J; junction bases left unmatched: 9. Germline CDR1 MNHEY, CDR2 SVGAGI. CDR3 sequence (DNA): TGTGCCATCTCGGGACTAGTCGGGACAGATACGCAGTATTTT. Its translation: CAISGLVGTDTQYF.